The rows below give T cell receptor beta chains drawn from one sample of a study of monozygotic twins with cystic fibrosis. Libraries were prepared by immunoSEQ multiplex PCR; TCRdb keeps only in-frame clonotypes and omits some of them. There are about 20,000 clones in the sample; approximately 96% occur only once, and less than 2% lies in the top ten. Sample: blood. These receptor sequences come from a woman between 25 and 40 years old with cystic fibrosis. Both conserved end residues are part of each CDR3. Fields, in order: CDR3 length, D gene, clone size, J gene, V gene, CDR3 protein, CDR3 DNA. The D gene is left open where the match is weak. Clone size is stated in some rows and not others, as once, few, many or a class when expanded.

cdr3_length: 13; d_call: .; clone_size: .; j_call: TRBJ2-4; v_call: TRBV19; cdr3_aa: CASSGTAKNIQYF; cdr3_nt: TGTGCCAGTAGCGGGACAGCCAAAAACATTCAGTACTTC
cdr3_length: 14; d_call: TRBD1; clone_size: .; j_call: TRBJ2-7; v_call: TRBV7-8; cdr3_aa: CASSPRTGTYEQYF; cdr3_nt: TGTGCCAGCAGCCCACGGACAGGGACCTACGAGCAGTACTTC
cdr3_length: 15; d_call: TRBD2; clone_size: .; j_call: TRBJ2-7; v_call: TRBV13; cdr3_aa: CASSLTSVASYEQYF; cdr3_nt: TGTGCCAGCAGCCTTACTAGCGTTGCCTCCTACGAGCAGTACTTC
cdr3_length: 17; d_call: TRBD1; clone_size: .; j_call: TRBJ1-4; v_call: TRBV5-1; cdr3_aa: CASSSAGTGATNEKLFF; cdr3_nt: TGCGCCAGCAGCTCAGCCGGGACAGGAGCAACTAATGAAAAACTGTTTTTT
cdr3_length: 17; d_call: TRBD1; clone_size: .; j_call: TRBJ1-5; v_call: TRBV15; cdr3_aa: CATSRAQGAGSNQPQHF; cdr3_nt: TGTGCCACCAGCAGAGCCCAGGGGGCTGGTAGCAATCAGCCCCAGCATTTT
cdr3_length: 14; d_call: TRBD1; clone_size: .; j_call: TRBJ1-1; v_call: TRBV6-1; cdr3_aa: CASSSQGANTEAFF; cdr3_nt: TGTGCCAGCAGTAGTCAGGGGGCGAACACTGAAGCTTTCTTT
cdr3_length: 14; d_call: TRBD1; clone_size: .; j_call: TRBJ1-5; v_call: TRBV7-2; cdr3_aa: CASSLGQGYQPQHF; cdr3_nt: TGTGCCAGCAGCCTGGGACAGGGGTATCAGCCCCAGCATTTT
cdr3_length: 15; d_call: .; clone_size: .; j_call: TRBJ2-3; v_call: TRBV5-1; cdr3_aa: CASSAYSGGADTQYF; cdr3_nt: TGCGCCAGCAGCGCCTACAGTGGAGGAGCAGATACGCAGTATTTT
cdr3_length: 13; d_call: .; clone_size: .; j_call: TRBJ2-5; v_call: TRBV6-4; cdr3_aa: CASSQERGETQYF; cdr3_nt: TGTGCCAGCAGCCAAGAAAGGGGAGAGACCCAGTACTTC
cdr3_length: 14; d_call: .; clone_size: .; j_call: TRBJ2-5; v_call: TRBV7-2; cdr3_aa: CASSPDRVQETQYF; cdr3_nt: TGTGCCAGCAGCCCGGACCGGGTCCAAGAGACCCAGTACTTC
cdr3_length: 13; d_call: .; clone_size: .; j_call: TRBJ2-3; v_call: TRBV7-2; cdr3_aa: CASSVDFTDTQYF; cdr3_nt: TGTGCCAGCAGCGTGGACTTTACAGATACGCAGTATTTT
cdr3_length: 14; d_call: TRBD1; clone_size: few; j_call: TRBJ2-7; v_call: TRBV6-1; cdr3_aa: CASSEGDSSYEQYF; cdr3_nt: TGTGCCAGCAGTGAGGGGGACAGCTCCTACGAGCAGTACTTC
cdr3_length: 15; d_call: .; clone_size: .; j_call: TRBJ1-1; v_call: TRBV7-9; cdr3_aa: CASSSMTGLNTEAFF; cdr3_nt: TGTGCCAGCAGCTCTATGACGGGGCTGAACACTGAAGCTTTCTTT
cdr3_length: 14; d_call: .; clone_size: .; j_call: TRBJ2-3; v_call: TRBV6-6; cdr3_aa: CASSYQPSTGTQYF; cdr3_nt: TGTGCCAGCAGTTACCAGCCTAGCACCGGTACGCAGTATTTT
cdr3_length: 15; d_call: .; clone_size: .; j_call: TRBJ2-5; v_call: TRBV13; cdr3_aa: CASSSGSLGGETQYF; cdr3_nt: TGTGCCAGCAGCTCGGGGTCCCTCGGAGGAGAGACCCAGTACTTC
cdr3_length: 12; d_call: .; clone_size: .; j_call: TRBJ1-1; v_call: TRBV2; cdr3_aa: CASSSQGSEAFF; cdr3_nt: TGTGCCAGCAGTTCGCAGGGGTCTGAAGCTTTCTTT
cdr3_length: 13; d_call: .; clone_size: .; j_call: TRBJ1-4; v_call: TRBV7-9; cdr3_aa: CASSLATVEKLFF; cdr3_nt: TGTGCCAGCAGCTTAGCGACAGTTGAAAAACTGTTTTTT
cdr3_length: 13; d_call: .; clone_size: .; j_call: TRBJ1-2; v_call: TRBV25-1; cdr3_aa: CASSGRAFYGYTF; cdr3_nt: TGTGCCAGCAGTGGGAGGGCCTTTTATGGCTACACCTTC
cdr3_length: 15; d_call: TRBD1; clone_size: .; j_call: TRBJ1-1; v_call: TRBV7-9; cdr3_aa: CASSPDRVSGTEAFF; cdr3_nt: TGTGCCAGCAGCCCGGACAGGGTGTCGGGGACTGAAGCTTTCTTT
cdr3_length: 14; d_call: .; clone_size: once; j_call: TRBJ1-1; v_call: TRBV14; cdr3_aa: CASSPRIFGAEAFF; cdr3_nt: TGTGCCAGCAGCCCAAGGATTTTCGGGGCTGAAGCTTTCTTT
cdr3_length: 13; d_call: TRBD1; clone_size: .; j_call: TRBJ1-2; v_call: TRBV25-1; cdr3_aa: CASRTPTGSGYTF; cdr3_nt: TGTGCCAGCAGAACTCCGACAGGGAGCGGCTACACCTTC
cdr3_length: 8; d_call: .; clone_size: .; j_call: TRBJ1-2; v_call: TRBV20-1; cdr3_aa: CSAPGHLF; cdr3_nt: TGCAGTGCTCCGGGACACCTATTC
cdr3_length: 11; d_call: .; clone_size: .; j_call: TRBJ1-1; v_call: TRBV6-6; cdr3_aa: CASSSTPEAFF; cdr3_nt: TGTGCCAGCAGCTCTACCCCAGAAGCTTTCTTT
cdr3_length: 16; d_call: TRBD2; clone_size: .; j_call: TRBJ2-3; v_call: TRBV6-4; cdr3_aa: CASSAGTSGGTDTQYF; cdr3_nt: TGTGCCAGCAGTGCCGGGACTAGCGGGGGCACAGATACGCAGTATTTT
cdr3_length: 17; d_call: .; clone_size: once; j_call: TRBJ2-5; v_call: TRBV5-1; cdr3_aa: CASSLKGRGGPGETQYF; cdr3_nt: TGCGCCAGCAGCTTAAAGGGTAGAGGGGGGCCCGGGGAGACCCAGTACTTC
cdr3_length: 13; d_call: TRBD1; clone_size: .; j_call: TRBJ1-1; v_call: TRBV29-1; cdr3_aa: CSVREGAPMGAFF; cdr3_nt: TGCAGCGTTCGGGAGGGGGCCCCTATGGGAGCTTTCTTT
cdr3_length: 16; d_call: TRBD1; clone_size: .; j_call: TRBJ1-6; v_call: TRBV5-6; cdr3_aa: CASSLYSGTGSSPLHF; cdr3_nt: TGTGCCAGCAGCTTGTATTCTGGGACAGGGAGCTCACCCCTCCACTTT
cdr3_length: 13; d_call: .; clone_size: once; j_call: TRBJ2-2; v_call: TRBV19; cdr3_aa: CASSGLNTGELFF; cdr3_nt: TGTGCCAGTAGCGGTTTGAACACCGGGGAGCTGTTTTTT
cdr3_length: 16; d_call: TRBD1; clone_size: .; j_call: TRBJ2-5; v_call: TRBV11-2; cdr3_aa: CASSRGTARYQETQYF; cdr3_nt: TGTGCCAGCAGCCGTGGGACAGCCCGCTACCAAGAGACCCAGTACTTC
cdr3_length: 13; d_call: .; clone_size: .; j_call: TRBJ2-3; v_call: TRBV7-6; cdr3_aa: CASSLGRMDTQYF; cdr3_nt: TGTGCCAGCAGCTTAGGCCGGATGGATACGCAGTATTTT
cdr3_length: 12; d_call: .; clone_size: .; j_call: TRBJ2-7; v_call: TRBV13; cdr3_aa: CASSPNFYEQYF; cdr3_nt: TGTGCCAGCAGCCCAAACTTCTACGAGCAGTACTTC
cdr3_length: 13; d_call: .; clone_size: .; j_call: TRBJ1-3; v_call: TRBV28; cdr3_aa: CASSLGRADTIYF; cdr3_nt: TGTGCCAGCAGTTTAGGCAGGGCCGACACCATATATTTT
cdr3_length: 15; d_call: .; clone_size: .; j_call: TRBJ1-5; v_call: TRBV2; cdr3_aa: CASCLGGVSNQPQHF; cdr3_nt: TGTGCCAGCTGCCTGGGTGGGGTGAGCAATCAGCCCCAGCATTTT
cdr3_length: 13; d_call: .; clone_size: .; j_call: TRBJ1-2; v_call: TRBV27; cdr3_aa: CASSWQRDYGYTF; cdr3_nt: TGTGCCAGCAGTTGGCAGAGAGACTATGGCTACACCTTC